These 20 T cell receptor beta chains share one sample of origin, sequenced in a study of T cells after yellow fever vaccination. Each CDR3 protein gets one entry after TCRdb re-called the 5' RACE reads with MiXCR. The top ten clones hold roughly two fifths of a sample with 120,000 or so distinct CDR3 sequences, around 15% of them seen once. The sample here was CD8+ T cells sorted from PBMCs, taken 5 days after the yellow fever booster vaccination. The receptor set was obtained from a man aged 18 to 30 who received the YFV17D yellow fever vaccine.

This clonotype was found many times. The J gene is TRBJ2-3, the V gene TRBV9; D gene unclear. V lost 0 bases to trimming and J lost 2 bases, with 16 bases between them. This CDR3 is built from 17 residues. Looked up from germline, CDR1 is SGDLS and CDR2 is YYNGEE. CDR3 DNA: TGTGCCAGCAGCGTAGGCGAGGTGGTTTTGAACACAGATACGCAGTATTTT. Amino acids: CASSVGEVVLNTDTQYF.

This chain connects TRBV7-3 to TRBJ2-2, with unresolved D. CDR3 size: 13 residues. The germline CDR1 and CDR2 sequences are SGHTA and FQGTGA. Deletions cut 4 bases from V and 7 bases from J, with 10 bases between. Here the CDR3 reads CASSSPLGGELFF. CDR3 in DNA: TGTGCCAGCAGCTCCCCCTTGGGCGGGGAGCTGTTTTTT.

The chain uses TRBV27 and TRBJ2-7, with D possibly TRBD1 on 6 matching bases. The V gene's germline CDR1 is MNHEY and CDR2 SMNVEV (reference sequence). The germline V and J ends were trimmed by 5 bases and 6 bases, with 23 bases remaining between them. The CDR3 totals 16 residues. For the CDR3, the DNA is TGTGCCAGCAGTCCGATATTCGGGACATCCAGCTCCGAGCAGTACTTC. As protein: CASSPIFGTSSSEQYF.

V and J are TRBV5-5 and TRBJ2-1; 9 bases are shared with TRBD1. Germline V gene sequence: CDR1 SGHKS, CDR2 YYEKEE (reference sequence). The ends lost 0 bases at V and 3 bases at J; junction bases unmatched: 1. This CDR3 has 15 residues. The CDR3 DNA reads TGTGCCAGCAGCTTGGGACAGGGGGGCTACAATGAGCAGTTCTTC. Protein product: CASSLGQGGYNEQFF.

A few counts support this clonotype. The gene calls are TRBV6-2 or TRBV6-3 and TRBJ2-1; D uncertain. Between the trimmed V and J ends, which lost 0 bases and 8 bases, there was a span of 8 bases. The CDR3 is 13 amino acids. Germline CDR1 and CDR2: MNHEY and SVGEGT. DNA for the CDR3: TGTGCCAGCAGTTACTCCCTTAATTATGAGCAGTTCTTC. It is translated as CASSYSLNYEQFF.

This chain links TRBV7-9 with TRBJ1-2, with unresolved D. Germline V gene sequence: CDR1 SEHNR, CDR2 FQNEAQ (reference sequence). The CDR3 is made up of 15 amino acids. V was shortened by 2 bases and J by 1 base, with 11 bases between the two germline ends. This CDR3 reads CASSLLQLYNYGYTF. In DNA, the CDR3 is TGTGCCAGCAGCTTACTACAGTTATATAACTATGGCTACACCTTC.

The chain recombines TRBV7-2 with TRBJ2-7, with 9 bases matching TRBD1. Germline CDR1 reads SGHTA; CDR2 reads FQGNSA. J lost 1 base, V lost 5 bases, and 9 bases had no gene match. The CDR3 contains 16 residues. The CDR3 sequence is CASSPPPGQGSYEQYF. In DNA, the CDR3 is TGTGCCAGCAGCCCACCCCCGGGACAGGGTTCCTACGAGCAGTACTTC.

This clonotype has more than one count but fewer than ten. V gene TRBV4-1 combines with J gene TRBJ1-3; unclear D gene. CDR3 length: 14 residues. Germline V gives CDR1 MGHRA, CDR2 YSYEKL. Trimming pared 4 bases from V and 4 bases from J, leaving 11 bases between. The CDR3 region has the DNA TGCGCCAGCAGCCCTCCGGCCCTCGGAAACACCATATATTTT. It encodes CASSPPALGNTIYF.

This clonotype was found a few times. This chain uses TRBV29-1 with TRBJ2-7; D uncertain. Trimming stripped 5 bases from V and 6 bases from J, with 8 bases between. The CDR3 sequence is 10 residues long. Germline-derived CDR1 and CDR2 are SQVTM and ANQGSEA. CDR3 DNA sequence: TGCAGCGTTCTACGAGGCGAGCAGTACTTC. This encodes CSVLRGEQYF.

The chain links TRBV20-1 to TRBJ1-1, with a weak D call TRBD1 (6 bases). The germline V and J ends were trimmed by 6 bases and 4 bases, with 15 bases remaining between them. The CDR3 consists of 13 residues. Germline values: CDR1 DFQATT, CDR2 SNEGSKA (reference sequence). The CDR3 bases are TGCAGTGCCACGCCTCAGGGGTTCACTGAAGCTTTCTTT. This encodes CSATPQGFTEAFF.

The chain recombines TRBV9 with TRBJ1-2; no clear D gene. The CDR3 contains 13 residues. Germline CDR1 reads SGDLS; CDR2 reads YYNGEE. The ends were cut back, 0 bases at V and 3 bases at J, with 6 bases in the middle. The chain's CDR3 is CASSVGNDYGYTF. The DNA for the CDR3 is TGTGCCAGCAGCGTAGGGAACGACTATGGCTACACCTTC.

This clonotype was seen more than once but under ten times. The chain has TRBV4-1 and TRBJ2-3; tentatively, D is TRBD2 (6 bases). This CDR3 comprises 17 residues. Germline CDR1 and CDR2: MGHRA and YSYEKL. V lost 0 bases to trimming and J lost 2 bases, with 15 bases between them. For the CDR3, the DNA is TGCGCCAGCAGCCAAGATGAGGGACTTCATTTCACAGATACGCAGTATTTT. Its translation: CASSQDEGLHFTDTQYF.

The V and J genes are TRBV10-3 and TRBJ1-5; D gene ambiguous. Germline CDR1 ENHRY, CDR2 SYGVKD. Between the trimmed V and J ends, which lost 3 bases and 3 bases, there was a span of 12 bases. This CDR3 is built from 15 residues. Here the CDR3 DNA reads TGTGCCATCAGTGAATCAGGAGCCCCCAATCAGCCCCAGCATTTT. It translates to CAISESGAPNQPQHF.

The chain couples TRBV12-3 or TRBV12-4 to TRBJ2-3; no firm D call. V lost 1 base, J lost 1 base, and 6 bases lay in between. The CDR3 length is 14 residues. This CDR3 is CASSLDVGTDTQYF. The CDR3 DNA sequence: TGTGCCAGCAGTTTAGACGTCGGCACAGATACGCAGTATTTT.

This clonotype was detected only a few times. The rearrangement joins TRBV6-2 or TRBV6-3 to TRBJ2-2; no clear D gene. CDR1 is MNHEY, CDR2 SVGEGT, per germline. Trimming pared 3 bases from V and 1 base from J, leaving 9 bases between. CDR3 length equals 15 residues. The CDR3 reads CASSYYAENTGELFF. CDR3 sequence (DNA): TGTGCCAGCAGTTATTATGCAGAGAACACCGGGGAGCTGTTTTTT.

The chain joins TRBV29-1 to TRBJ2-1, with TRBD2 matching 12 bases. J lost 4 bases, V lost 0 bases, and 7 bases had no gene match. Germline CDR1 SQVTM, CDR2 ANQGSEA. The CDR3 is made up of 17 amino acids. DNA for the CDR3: TGCAGCGTTGAAGAAGGAGAGACTAGCGGGGGTTACAATGAGCAGTTCTTC. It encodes CSVEEGETSGGYNEQFF.

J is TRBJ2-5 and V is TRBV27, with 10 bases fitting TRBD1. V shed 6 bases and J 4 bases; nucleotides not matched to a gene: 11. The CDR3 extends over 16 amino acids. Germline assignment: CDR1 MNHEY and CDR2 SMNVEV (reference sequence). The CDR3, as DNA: TGTGCCAGCAGCCGGGCGACAGGGGGCTGGAGAGAGACCCAGTACTTC. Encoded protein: CASSRATGGWRETQYF.

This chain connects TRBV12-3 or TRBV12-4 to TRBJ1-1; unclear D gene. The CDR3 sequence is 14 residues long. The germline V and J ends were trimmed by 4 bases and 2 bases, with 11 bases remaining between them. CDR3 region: CASSSTDGNTEAFF. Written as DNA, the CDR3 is TGTGCCAGCAGTTCGACGGACGGAAACACTGAAGCTTTCTTT.

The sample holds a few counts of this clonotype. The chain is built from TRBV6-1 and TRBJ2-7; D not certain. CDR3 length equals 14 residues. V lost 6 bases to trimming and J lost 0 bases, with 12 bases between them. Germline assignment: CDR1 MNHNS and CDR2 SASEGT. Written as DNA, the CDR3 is TGTGCCAGCAGATCCCTGGGGAACTCCTACGAGCAGTACGTC. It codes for CASRSLGNSYEQYV.

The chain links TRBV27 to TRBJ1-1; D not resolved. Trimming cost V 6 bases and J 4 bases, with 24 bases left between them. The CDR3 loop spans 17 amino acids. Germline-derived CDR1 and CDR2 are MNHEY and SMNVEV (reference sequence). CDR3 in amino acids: CASRTDVPRSGSTEAFF. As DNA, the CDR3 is TGTGCCAGCAGGACGGACGTCCCGAGAAGTGGATCCACTGAAGCTTTCTTT.